Below, 12 T cell receptor beta chains from the same sample are listed, as sequenced in a study of T cell repertoires in cytomegalovirus infection. The antigens these receptors bind are not known. One entry per CDR3 protein, called by TCRdb with MiXCR from the reads. Counted here are 340,000 or so distinct CDR3 sequences, around 25% occurring once; the ten biggest clones make up roughly 14%. This sample comprised cultured PBMCs, obtained from culture after CMV antigen stimulation. The receptors come from a human donor in good health (CMV status not recorded). Some clones in this sample may be carry-over from other donors' samples.

The chain has TRBV9 and TRBJ2-5; 8 nucleotides align to TRBD1. Germline V gene lookup returns CDR1 SGDLS and CDR2 YYNGEE. The CDR3 has 14 amino acids. V gave up 6 bases and J gave up 9 bases; unmatched junction bases: 13. CDR3 in DNA: TGTGCCAGCAACTTAGGGACAGGCGACTTCCCCCAGTACTTC. Translating gives CASNLGTGDFPQYF.

The count of this clonotype is one. The genes are TRBV29-1 and TRBJ1-6; D remains ambiguous. The CDR3 sequence is 13 residues long. Trimming took off 4 bases at V and 9 bases at J, with 13 bases between the two ends. The germline CDR1 and CDR2 sequences are SQVTM and ANQGSEA. The CDR3 nucleotides read TGCAGCGTTGCAGAAATGTCGGGTTCACCCCTCCACTTT. It specifies CSVAEMSGSPLHF.

This clonotype was recorded a few times. The chain couples TRBV6-5 to TRBJ2-7; 9 nucleotides align to TRBD2. The CDR3 totals 13 residues. Looked up from germline, CDR1 is MNHEY and CDR2 is SVGAGI. V shed 10 bases, J shed 3 bases, and the junction held 7 bases outside the gene matches. The CDR3 DNA is TGTGCCACCAGACTAGCGGTGAACTACGAGCAGTACTTC. This encodes CATRLAVNYEQYF.

This rearrangement joins TRBV5-6 to TRBJ1-1; the D gene is possibly TRBD1 (5 bases). The germline CDR1 and CDR2 sequences are SGHDT and YYEEEE. V was shortened by 0 bases and J by 0 bases, with 6 bases between the two germline ends. The CDR3 spans 14 residues. CDR3 protein: CASSLVRVNTEAFF. CDR3 bases: TGTGCCAGCAGCTTGGTCAGGGTGAACACTGAAGCTTTCTTT.

The CDR3 DNA sequence: TGTGCCAGCAGCAAAGTGGCGGGACTAGCGGGAGGGCCCAACGATGAGCAGTTCTTC. This gives the protein CASSKVAGLAGGPNDEQFF. V usage is TRBV6-5 and J usage is TRBJ2-1, with TRBD2 matching 16 bases. The CDR3 totals 19 residues. Germline V gene sequence: CDR1 MNHEY, CDR2 SVGAGI. Unmatched junction bases numbered 16, after V lost 6 bases and J lost 8 bases.

V usage is TRBV6-1 and J usage is TRBJ2-5; TRBD2 is a possible D gene (6 bases). V was cut by 4 bases and J by 6 bases, with 18 bases left in between. Per germline, CDR1 MNHNS and CDR2 SASEGT. This CDR3 is 15 amino acids long. For the CDR3, the DNA is TGTGCCAGCAGTGGGGGCGTTGGAGGGGCGAAGACCCAGTACTTC. Encoded protein: CASSGGVGGAKTQYF.

This clonotype was detected a few times. The chain carries TRBV7-2 and TRBJ2-5; maybe TRBD2 (6 bases). Germline assignment: CDR1 SGHTA and CDR2 FQGNSA. V lost 6 bases and J lost 5, with 22 bases in between. The CDR3 consists of 16 residues. CDR3 coding DNA: TGTGCCAGCAGACCCTTCTGGCGGGATCTTTCCGAGACCCAGTACTTC. Translation: CASRPFWRDLSETQYF.

The CDR3 DNA reads TGTGCCAGCAGTCCCCGGACAGGGGAGAACTATGGCTACACCTTC. Translated, it gives CASSPRTGENYGYTF. The rearrangement uses TRBV27 and TRBJ1-2, with 9 bases that match TRBD1. The CDR3 is 15 amino acids. The germline V gene has CDR1 MNHEY and CDR2 SMNVEV (reference sequence). With V trimmed by 5 bases and J by 2 bases, 6 bases remained unmatched.

This clonotype turned up a few times. The V gene is TRBV6-2 or TRBV6-3, the J gene TRBJ2-7; no clear D gene. CDR3 length: 12 residues. Germline CDR1 MNHEY, CDR2 SVGEGT. V was trimmed by 7 bases and J by 2 bases, leaving 9 bases between them. In DNA, the CDR3 is TGTGCCAGCACCTCCCCCACCTACGAGCAGTACTTC. It is translated as CASTSPTYEQYF.

This clonotype was found a few times. This chain uses TRBV9 with TRBJ2-4; TRBD1 aligns across 7 bases. V trimming: 4 bases; J trimming: 5 bases; junction bases outside the gene matches: 6. The CDR3 totals 14 residues. Germline CDR1 is SGDLS and CDR2 is YYNGEE. The CDR3 DNA reads as TGTGCCAGCAGCCGACAGGGACCTCAAAACATTCAGTACTTC. Protein product: CASSRQGPQNIQYF.

The genes are TRBV6-1 and TRBJ2-7, with 9 positions matching TRBD2. CDR1 is MNHNS, CDR2 SASEGT, per germline. The CDR3 is 15 amino acids. The V gene end was trimmed by 6 bases and the J gene end by 2 bases; junction bases not matched to a gene: 8. The CDR3 protein is CASSQGLAQTYEQYF. The CDR3 DNA reads TGTGCCAGCAGCCAAGGACTAGCGCAAACCTACGAGCAGTACTTC.

This clonotype was counted many times. The CDR3 region has the DNA TGTGCCAGCAGTTCGGTAGGGGCAACCTACGAGCAGTACTTC. Protein sequence: CASSSVGATYEQYF. The chain uses TRBV6-2 or TRBV6-3 and TRBJ2-7; D perhaps matches TRBD1 (5 bases). The V and J ends lost 4 bases and 2 bases respectively, with 12 bases between them. The CDR3 covers 14 residues. Looked up from germline, CDR1 is MNHEY and CDR2 is SVGEGT.